The 31 T cell receptor beta chains listed next were all sequenced from one sample in a study of blood T cell repertoires in COVID-19. The data were produced by immunoSEQ multiplex PCR, yet TCRdb's version contains in-frame clones alone and is incomplete. Here the sample spans roughly 200,000 clones, around nine tenths being singletons. Specimen: peripheral blood. The receptors here all came from a man in his forties with active or convalescent COVID-19.

The genes are TRBV7-9 and TRBJ2-7; perhaps TRBD1 as D (6 bases). This CDR3 contains 14 residues. Germline loops: CDR1 SEHNR, CDR2 FQNEAQ (reference sequence). V lost 5 bases to trimming and J lost 3 bases, with 14 bases between them. The CDR3 DNA reads as TGTGCCAGCAGCCCGGGGACACCAAGCTACGAGCAGTACTTC. Translation gives CASSPGTPSYEQYF.

The rearrangement joins TRBV3-1 (or the pseudogene TRBV3-2) to TRBJ1-6, with 7 positions matching TRBD1. V shed 4 bases, J shed 7 bases, and the junction held 10 bases outside the gene matches. Germline assignment: CDR1 LGHDT and CDR2 YNNKEL (reference sequence). This CDR3 has 16 amino acids. For the CDR3, the DNA is TGTGCCAGCAGCCGAGACCGACAGGGTGGGAATTCACCCCTCCACTTT. It encodes CASSRDRQGGNSPLHF.

The V and J genes are TRBV21-1 and TRBJ1-2; the tabulated D call, TRBD1, remains unverified against the DNA. TRBV21-1 is described as a pseudogene. This CDR3 contains 16 residues. CDR3 sequence reads: CASSKLLRQATYGYTF. In DNA, the CDR3 is TGTGCCAGCAGCAAGCTCTTACGACAGGCGACCTATGGCTACACCTTC.

This chain uses TRBV9 with TRBJ1-2; D remains ambiguous. Germline V gene data show CDR1 as SGDLS and CDR2 as YYNGEE. The CDR3 totals 12 residues. Trimming removed 0 bases from V and 8 bases from J, with 8 bases in between. CDR3 region: CASSVDGRGYTF. CDR3 bases: TGTGCCAGCAGCGTAGACGGGAGAGGCTACACCTTC. The full variable domain, rest sourced from reference TRBV9 and TRBJ1-2, is DSGVTQTPKHLITATGQRVTLRCSPRSGDLSVYWYQQSLDQGLQFLIQYYNGEERAKGNILERFSAQQFPDLHSELNLSSLELGDSALYFCASSVDGRGYTFGSGTRLTVV.

The V call is TRBV12-3 or TRBV12-4, the J call TRBJ1-5; D not certain. V lost 3 bases and J 7 bases, leaving 10 bases between the germline ends. The CDR3 covers 13 residues. CDR3 nucleotides: TGTGCCAGCAGTTTCGCCCGAGGGCAGCCCCAGCATTTT. Its protein product is CASSFARGQPQHF.

The chain carries TRBV5-1 and TRBJ1-3; no reliable D call. Germline CDR1 SGHRS, CDR2 YFSETQ. V was clipped by 0 bases and J by 0 bases, with 10 bases between them. The CDR3 extends over 16 amino acids. CDR3 in DNA: TGCGCCAGCAGCTTGGCAGGCCCGAGCTCTGGAAACACCATATATTTT. Translating gives CASSLAGPSSGNTIYF.

This clone was recorded a few times. The V gene is TRBV7-2, the J gene TRBJ1-2; 7 bases map to TRBD1. J was trimmed by 5 bases and V by 3 bases; bases with no gene match: 9. The CDR3 has 15 amino acids. Germline V gene data show CDR1 as SGHTA and CDR2 as FQGNSA. CDR3 sequence (DNA): TGTGCCAGCAGCTTGAAGGGACCCAGGGGGTATGGCTACACCTTC. Its protein product is CASSLKGPRGYGYTF.

The V and J genes are TRBV6-5 and TRBJ1-5; D gene ambiguous. This CDR3 is 13 amino acids long. From germline, CDR1 is MNHEY and CDR2 SVGAGI. The V gene lost 7 bases and the J gene lost 3 bases, with 10 bases spanning the gap. The CDR3 spells CASTGGPNQPQHF. The CDR3 bases are TGTGCCAGCACCGGAGGGCCCAATCAGCCCCAGCATTTT.

This chain joins TRBV6-5 and TRBJ1-4, with D possibly TRBD1 on 5 matching bases. CDR1 and CDR2 (germline): MNHEY, SVGAGI. This CDR3 is 13 amino acids long. Trimming removed 11 bases from V and 6 bases from J, with 16 bases in between. The CDR3 loop reads CAGGKGRDEKLFF. CDR3 sequence (DNA): TGTGCCGGTGGAAAGGGCAGGGATGAAAAACTGTTTTTT.

This clone was seen a single time. The rearrangement uses TRBV3-1 (or the pseudogene TRBV3-2) and TRBJ2-1; 10 bases align to TRBD2. The CDR3 length is 16 residues. CDR1 is LGHDT and CDR2 is YNNKEL in the germline V gene (reference sequence). J was trimmed by 6 bases and V by 5 bases; bases with no gene match: 10. The DNA for the CDR3 is TGTGCCAGCAGCGACTTGAGCGGGGGGGCAGGCAATGAGCAGTTCTTC. Its translation is CASSDLSGGAGNEQFF.

The count of this clone is one. The V and J genes are TRBV28 and TRBJ1-5; D might be TRBD1 (5 bases). Trimming took 7 bases from V and 5 from J, leaving 18 bases between them. Per germline, CDR1 MDHEN and CDR2 SYDVKM. The CDR3 loop spans 15 amino acids. The CDR3 DNA follows: TGTGCCAGCACCCTCGGGGGAACAGTCTATCAGCCCCAGCATTTT. Residues: CASTLGGTVYQPQHF.

This clone was counted only a few times. The V and J genes are TRBV19 and TRBJ2-7; 10 bases are shared with TRBD1. The junction had 19 bases not matched to a gene; V was cut back by 1 base and J by 4 bases. This CDR3 is 20 amino acids long. Germline loops: CDR1 LNHDA, CDR2 SQIVND (reference sequence). CDR3 loop: CASSIAPTDTGTGVVYEQYF. In DNA, the CDR3 is TGTGCCAGTAGTATAGCCCCTACGGATACCGGGACAGGGGTCGTTTACGAGCAGTACTTC.

This clone is a singleton in its sample. The chain employs TRBV10-3 and TRBJ2-3; D perhaps matches TRBD2 (5 bases). This CDR3 is 15 amino acids long. V dropped 2 bases and J dropped 0 bases, with 9 bases sitting between them. The germline gives CDR1 ENHRY, CDR2 SYGVKD. CDR3 bases: TGTGCCATCAGTGAGGATCGGGATAGCACAGATACGCAGTATTTT. The encoded protein is CAISEDRDSTDTQYF.

V gene TRBV30 combines with J gene TRBJ1-2; D perhaps matches TRBD1 (5 bases). Trimming shortened V by 2 bases and J by 10 bases, and 14 bases separated the two germline ends. The CDR3 loop spans 12 amino acids. The germline gives CDR1 GTSNPN, CDR2 SVGIG (reference sequence). This CDR3 reads CAWSPKTGAYTF. The DNA for the CDR3 is TGTGCCTGGAGTCCCAAAACAGGAGCCTACACCTTC.

The genes are TRBV11-2 and TRBJ2-1; D not certain. Germline V lookup: CDR1 SGHAT, CDR2 FQNNGV. The length of the CDR3 is 13 residues. V lost 1 base and J lost 8, with 9 bases in between. The CDR3, as DNA: TGTGCCAGCAGCTTAGGCGGAAGTCATGAGCAGTTCTTC. This gives the protein CASSLGGSHEQFF.

The chain carries TRBV14 and TRBJ1-1; tentative D call: TRBD1 (6 bases). This CDR3 region has 13 residues. Germline assignment: CDR1 SGHDN and CDR2 FVKESK. V lost 4 bases to trimming and J lost 0 bases, with 6 bases between them. CDR3 sequence (DNA): TGTGCCAGCAGCCGGACAGTGAACACTGAAGCTTTCTTT. Translation gives CASSRTVNTEAFF.

J is TRBJ1-5 and V is TRBV24-1, with D possibly matching TRBD1 (6 bases). The V and J ends lost 4 bases and 7 bases respectively, with 16 bases between them. The length of the CDR3 is 15 residues. Germline V gene data show CDR1 as KGHDR and CDR2 as SFDVKD. CDR3 DNA: TGTGCCACCAGTGACTCCAGGGGCTTAGGGCAGCCCCAGCATTTT. It encodes CATSDSRGLGQPQHF.

In DNA form, the CDR3 reads TGTGCCAGCGCCCAGACTCGGGTCCGAGAGACCCAGTACTTC. It translates to CASAQTRVRETQYF. The chain employs TRBV25-1 and TRBJ2-5; D is unresolved. Germline lookup yields CDR1 MGHDK and CDR2 SYGVNS. Trimming took off 8 bases at V and 4 bases at J, with 17 bases between the two ends. This CDR3 is built from 14 residues.

The CDR3 DNA reads as TGTGCCACCAGTGATTCGCGGCCGGGACAGGGGGCAGGTCAGCCCCAGCATTTT. Translated, it gives CATSDSRPGQGAGQPQHF. This chain joins TRBV24-1 and TRBJ1-5; 12 bases align to TRBD1. With 2 bases clipped from V and 6 bases from J, the junction kept 10 bases outside the gene matches. The CDR3 covers 18 residues. From germline, CDR1 is KGHDR and CDR2 SFDVKD.

V is TRBV6-5 and J is TRBJ1-4; 8 positions match TRBD1. Germline CDR1 reads MNHEY; CDR2 reads SVGAGI. J was trimmed by 7 bases and V by 5 bases; bases with no gene match: 9. CDR3 length equals 15 residues. The CDR3 DNA reads as TGTGCCAGCAGTAAGCCCGGGACAGGCCGTGAAAAACTGTTTTTT. Protein product: CASSKPGTGREKLFF.

The chain links TRBV7-9 to TRBJ2-3; 10 nucleotides line up with TRBD2. The V gene end was trimmed by 5 bases and the J gene end by 2 bases; junction bases not matched to a gene: 10. This CDR3 has 17 residues. Germline lookup yields CDR1 SEHNR and CDR2 FQNEAQ (reference sequence). CDR3 in DNA: TGTGCCAGCAGCCCAGATATAGCGGGGGGACCCACAGATACGCAGTATTTT. It yields the protein CASSPDIAGGPTDTQYF.

This clone was seen once. The chain links TRBV3-1 (or the pseudogene TRBV3-2) to TRBJ1-1; D is ambiguous. Trimming removed 4 bases from V and 7 bases from J, with 10 bases in between. The CDR3 totals 12 residues. Germline CDR1 LGHDT, CDR2 YNNKEL (reference sequence). CDR3 nucleotide sequence: TGTGCCAGCAGCCCCGTTGGAGATGAAGCTTTCTTT. Protein sequence: CASSPVGDEAFF.

This chain connects TRBV27 to TRBJ1-5, with D uncertain. Germline CDR1 MNHEY, CDR2 SMNVEV (reference sequence). The CDR3 extends over 15 amino acids. Trimming stripped 8 bases from V and 1 base from J, with 15 bases between. In DNA form, the CDR3 reads TGTGCCAGCCTCCCCAGAAACAGCAGCAATCAGCCCCAGCATTTT. It codes for CASLPRNSSNQPQHF.

The chain links TRBV5-6 to TRBJ2-5; D unclear. CDR1 is SGHDT, CDR2 YYEEEE, per germline. V dropped 5 bases and J dropped 5 bases, with 13 bases sitting between them. The CDR3 spans 13 residues. The CDR3 loop is CASSTSILETQYF. The CDR3 DNA is TGTGCCAGCAGTACTTCCATCCTGGAGACCCAGTACTTC.

The chain combines TRBV4-1 with TRBJ1-1, with 7 bases that match TRBD1. This CDR3 is 13 amino acids long. J was trimmed by 11 bases and V by 0 bases; bases with no gene match: 6. Germline values: CDR1 MGHRA, CDR2 YSYEKL. The CDR3 reads CASSQDLRGRAFF. As DNA, the CDR3 is TGCGCCAGCAGCCAAGATCTCAGGGGGAGGGCTTTCTTT.

The chain uses TRBV13 and TRBJ2-3; 10 nucleotides match TRBD1. Germline loops: CDR1 PRHDT, CDR2 FYEKMQ (reference sequence). The CDR3 loop spans 15 amino acids. After removal of 3 bases from V and 5 bases from J, the junction contained 5 bases not matched to a gene. DNA for the CDR3: TGTGCCAGCAGCTTCGGGACAGGGGTGGGAGATACGCAGTATTTT. Encoded protein: CASSFGTGVGDTQYF.

The chain links TRBV3-1 (or the pseudogene TRBV3-2) to TRBJ1-4, with 7 bases fitting TRBD1. Per the germline V gene, CDR1 is LGHDT and CDR2 is YNNKEL (reference sequence). The CDR3 is 15 residues long. The V segment lost 4 bases and the J segment 4 bases; nucleotides outside the gene matches: 6. CDR3 amino acids: CASSPAGQFNEKLFF. The CDR3 DNA is TGTGCCAGCAGCCCCGCGGGACAGTTTAATGAAAAACTGTTTTTT.

This clone appeared a single time. The CDR3 DNA reads TGTGCCAGCAGGGGGACAGGTGTCGTCTATGGCTACACCTTC. It yields the protein CASRGTGVVYGYTF. V and J are TRBV7-9 and TRBJ1-2, with 8 nucleotides matching TRBD1. This CDR3 contains 14 residues. Trimming removed 6 bases from V and 4 bases from J; junction bases left unmatched: 7. CDR1 and CDR2 (germline): SEHNR, FQNEAQ (reference sequence).

The chain is built from TRBV3-1 (or the pseudogene TRBV3-2) and TRBJ2-2, with 7 bases that match TRBD2. The V and J ends lost 6 bases and 0 bases, in that order; junction bases with no gene match: 4. The CDR3 totals 15 residues. Germline values: CDR1 LGHDT, CDR2 YNNKEL (reference sequence). CDR3 DNA: TGTGCCAGCAGTCGCGGGGGAACGAACACCGGGGAGCTGTTTTTT. It codes for CASSRGGTNTGELFF.

The rearrangement links TRBV12-2 to TRBJ2-3; TRBD2 was called by the table and not checked on the DNA. TRBV12-2 is listed as a pseudogene. The CDR3 extends over 21 amino acids. CDR3 nucleotides: TGTGCAAGTCGCTTAAGGATGACTAGCAGACCACACACGCTGGTGACAGATACGCAGTATTTT. Its protein product is CASRLRMTSRPHTLVTDTQYF.

This chain joins TRBV3-1 (or the pseudogene TRBV3-2) and TRBJ1-5, with no clear D. The germline V and J ends were trimmed by 2 bases and 0 bases, with 5 bases remaining between them. The germline V gene encodes CDR1 LGHDT and CDR2 YNNKEL (reference sequence). This CDR3 is built from 14 residues. The CDR3 DNA reads as TGTGCCAGCAGCCAATTCTATAGCAATCAGCCCCAGCATTTT. This encodes CASSQFYSNQPQHF.